The source of this TCR beta chain is a study of T cell repertoires in cytomegalovirus infection. On the study more broadly: CMV infection and matching HLA type were both indicated by public TCR beta signatures. Points from the study as a whole: The study found HLA-C-restricted CMV-specific TCR beta clonotypes dominating the ex vivo response.

The sample holds many counts of this clonotype. Its specificity is not known. MiXCR, run by TCRdb on the reads, gives a single entry per CDR3 protein. The data show tens of thousands of distinct CDR3 sequences, more than 3% seen once. From germline, CDR1 is SGHVS and CDR2 FQNEAQ. J lost 4 bases, V lost 5 bases, and 6 bases had no gene match. The CDR3 loop spans 15 amino acids. The TCR was taken from a human donor in good health (CMV status not recorded). Some clones in this sample may be carry-over from other donors' samples. The V gene is TRBV7-8, the J gene TRBJ2-2, with 8 bases identical to TRBD2. What was sequenced was PBMCs. The CDR3 region has the DNA TGTGCCAGCAGCAAGTGGACTAGCCTCACCGGGGAGCTGTTTTTT. This gives the protein CASSKWTSLTGELFF.